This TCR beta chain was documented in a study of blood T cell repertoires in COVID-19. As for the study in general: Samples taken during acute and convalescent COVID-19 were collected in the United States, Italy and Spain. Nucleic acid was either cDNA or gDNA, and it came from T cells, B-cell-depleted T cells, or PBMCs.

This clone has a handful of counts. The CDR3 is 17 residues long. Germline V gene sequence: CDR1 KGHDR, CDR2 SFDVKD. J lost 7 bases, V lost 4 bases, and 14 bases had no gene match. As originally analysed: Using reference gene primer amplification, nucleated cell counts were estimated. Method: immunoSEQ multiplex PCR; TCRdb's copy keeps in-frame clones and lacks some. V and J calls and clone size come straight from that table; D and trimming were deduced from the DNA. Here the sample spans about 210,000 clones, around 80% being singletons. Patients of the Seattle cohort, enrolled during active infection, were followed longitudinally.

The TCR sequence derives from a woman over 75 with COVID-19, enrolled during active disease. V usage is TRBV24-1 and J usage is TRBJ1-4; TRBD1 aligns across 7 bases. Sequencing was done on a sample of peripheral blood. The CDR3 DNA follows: TGTGCCACCAGTGACGCAAAACGACAGGGACGTTCTGAAAAACTGTTTTTT. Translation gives CATSDAKRQGRSEKLFF.